This is a list of T cell receptor beta chains from one sample in a study of blood T cell repertoires in COVID-19. Data came from immunoSEQ multiplex PCR; TCRdb stores just in-frame clones and leaves some out. The table includes hundreds of thousands of clones, under 90% detected once. Sequenced: peripheral blood. The receptors derive from a young man with active or convalescent COVID-19. The CDR3 runs from the conserved cysteine through the conserved F or W. The D gene is left open where the match is weak. Rows give clone size only sometimes, using once, few, many, or a class for an expanded clone.

d_call: TRBD1
v_call: TRBV27
j_call: TRBJ1-5
clone_size: NA
cdr3_aa: CASSREGQGYRQPQHF
cdr3_nt: TGTGCCAGCAGTAGGGAGGGACAGGGGTATCGTCAGCCCCAGCATTTT

d_call: TRBD1
v_call: TRBV11-1
j_call: TRBJ2-4
clone_size: NA
cdr3_aa: CASSLGDSQKSIQYF
cdr3_nt: TGTGCCAGCAGCTTAGGGGACAGTCAAAAATCCATTCAGTACTTC

d_call: TRBD1
v_call: TRBV7-9
j_call: TRBJ2-3
clone_size: NA
cdr3_aa: CASSPPRTGDITDTQYF
cdr3_nt: TGTGCCAGCAGCCCCCCTCGGACAGGCGATATCACAGATACGCAGTATTTT

d_call: NA
v_call: TRBV6-5
j_call: TRBJ2-2
clone_size: NA
cdr3_aa: CASSFRGSTGELFF
cdr3_nt: TGTGCCAGCAGCTTTCGGGGGAGTACCGGGGAGCTGTTTTTT

d_call: TRBD1
v_call: TRBV6-5
j_call: TRBJ2-7
clone_size: NA
cdr3_aa: CASKSGTGGTEQYF
cdr3_nt: TGTGCCAGCAAATCAGGGACAGGGGGCACCGAGCAGTACTTC

d_call: TRBD2
v_call: TRBV5-6
j_call: TRBJ2-7
clone_size: NA
cdr3_aa: CASSLPGTSLAEQYF
cdr3_nt: TGTGCCAGCAGCCTGCCCGGGACTAGCCTCGCTGAGCAGTACTTC

d_call: NA
v_call: TRBV5-1
j_call: TRBJ1-6
clone_size: once
cdr3_aa: CASSLGTAKNSPLHF
cdr3_nt: TGCGCCAGCAGCTTGGGGACAGCCAAAAATTCACCCCTCCACTTT

d_call: NA
v_call: TRBV11-2
j_call: TRBJ2-1
clone_size: NA
cdr3_aa: CASSLDLRLGQFF
cdr3_nt: TGTGCCAGCAGCTTAGATTTGAGGTTGGGGCAGTTCTTC

d_call: TRBD1
v_call: TRBV6-5
j_call: TRBJ1-2
clone_size: NA
cdr3_aa: CASSYSTGLFYGYTF
cdr3_nt: TGTGCCAGCAGTTACTCGACAGGGCTTTTCTATGGCTACACCTTC

d_call: TRBD2
v_call: TRBV19
j_call: TRBJ2-1
clone_size: NA
cdr3_aa: CATGGQRGTTYNEQFF
cdr3_nt: TGTGCCACTGGGGGTCAGCGGGGGACTACCTACAATGAGCAGTTCTTC

d_call: NA
v_call: TRBV9
j_call: TRBJ1-3
clone_size: NA
cdr3_aa: CASSVGSGGNTIYF
cdr3_nt: TGTGCCAGCAGCGTCGGCTCGGGAGGAAACACCATATATTTT

d_call: TRBD2
v_call: TRBV7-8
j_call: TRBJ2-1
clone_size: NA
cdr3_aa: CASSFSGSSYNEQFF
cdr3_nt: TGTGCCAGCAGCTTTAGCGGGAGCTCCTACAATGAGCAGTTCTTC

d_call: TRBD1
v_call: TRBV30
j_call: TRBJ1-6
clone_size: NA
cdr3_aa: CAWRRDRGSPLHF
cdr3_nt: TGTGCCTGGAGGAGGGACAGGGGATCACCCCTCCACTTT

d_call: NA
v_call: TRBV4-2
j_call: TRBJ2-7
clone_size: NA
cdr3_aa: CASSQEGGGSYEQYF
cdr3_nt: TGTGCCAGCAGCCAAGAGGGAGGGGGGTCCTACGAGCAGTACTTC

d_call: NA
v_call: TRBV30
j_call: TRBJ2-2
clone_size: NA
cdr3_aa: CAWRAQLGQNTGELFF
cdr3_nt: TGTGCCTGGAGAGCCCAACTGGGGCAGAACACCGGGGAGCTGTTTTTT

d_call: TRBD2
v_call: TRBV5-4
j_call: TRBJ2-1
clone_size: NA
cdr3_aa: CASSSPSGGKGSYNEQFF
cdr3_nt: TGTGCCAGCAGCAGCCCTTCGGGAGGGAAAGGGTCCTACAATGAGCAGTTCTTC

d_call: TRBD1
v_call: TRBV2
j_call: TRBJ1-5
clone_size: NA
cdr3_aa: CASSETGMNQPQHF
cdr3_nt: TGTGCCAGCAGTGAGACAGGGATGAATCAGCCCCAGCATTTT

d_call: NA
v_call: TRBV28
j_call: TRBJ1-5
clone_size: NA
cdr3_aa: CASTPWGLDQPQHF
cdr3_nt: TGTGCCAGCACCCCATGGGGGCTAGATCAGCCCCAGCATTTT

d_call: TRBD2
v_call: TRBV27
j_call: TRBJ2-1
clone_size: NA
cdr3_aa: CASSSGGVAYNEQFF
cdr3_nt: TGTGCCAGCAGTAGCGGGGGGGTAGCCTACAATGAGCAGTTCTTC

d_call: NA
v_call: TRBV30
j_call: TRBJ2-1
clone_size: NA
cdr3_aa: CAWSVLDEQFF
cdr3_nt: TGTGCCTGGAGTGTATTAGATGAGCAGTTCTTC

d_call: TRBD1
v_call: TRBV29-1
j_call: TRBJ2-1
clone_size: NA
cdr3_aa: CSDGQGGYNEQFF
cdr3_nt: TGCAGCGACGGACAGGGCGGTTACAATGAGCAGTTCTTC

d_call: TRBD1
v_call: TRBV7-9
j_call: TRBJ1-5
clone_size: once
cdr3_aa: CASSSSTGNQPQHF
cdr3_nt: TGTGCCAGCAGCTCCTCGACAGGGAATCAGCCCCAGCATTTT

d_call: NA
v_call: TRBV11-2
j_call: TRBJ1-6
clone_size: few
cdr3_aa: CASSLTRNSPLHF
cdr3_nt: TGTGCCAGCAGCTTAACCCGGAATTCACCCCTCCACTTT

d_call: TRBD2
v_call: TRBV4-1
j_call: TRBJ2-7
clone_size: NA
cdr3_aa: CASSQPSGGPSSYEQYF
cdr3_nt: TGCGCCAGCAGCCAACCTAGCGGGGGCCCCAGCTCCTACGAGCAGTACTTC